This T cell receptor beta chain was identified during a study of CD8 T cells in Susac syndrome. Reverse transcription of roughly 0.45 to 1 ug RNA used random hexamers. The method of amplification for TCR beta CDR3 was immunoSEQ multiplex PCR, covering 54 Vbeta and 13 Jbeta. MiXCR was run by TCRdb on the immunoSEQ multiplex PCR reads, yielding one entry per CDR3 protein. Seen here are about 130,000 distinct CDR3 sequences, around 94% observed once, and the top ten hold over 0.07%. TCR beta sequences were obtained from blood CD8+ and CD4+ T cells. Matching for age and sex applied to the controls, who were healthy donors. The CD8+ and CD4+ T cells were isolated magnetically using a negative isolation approach, whereas the TEMRA cells were enriched by FACS. The CDR3 is 11 amino acids. In germline, CDR1 is LNHDA, CDR2 SQIVND (reference sequence). V gave up 8 bases and J gave up 15 bases, with 17 bases separating them.

J is TRBJ2-1 and V is TRBV19, with D tentatively TRBD2 (5 bases). The origin of this receptor is a human donor in good health. Sequenced: CD4+ T cells from PBMCs. The CDR3 DNA follows: TGTGCCAGTTTTAATCGTGGAGGCCTGTTCTTC. It encodes CASFNRGGLFF.